There are a few counts of the clone carrying this TCR beta chain. The antigen remains unidentified. The source of the sample is a study of T-cell reconstitution after alpha-beta-depleted transplantation in children. Findings and caveats of the study: T-cell counts and diversity were attributed mostly to newly produced T cells one year after transplant. At day 60, the high TCRbeta diversity found in some patients originated from recipient T cells and thymic progenitors that had survived. In patients about two months after transplant, alpha-beta T cells reportedly arose from several hundred expanded graft clones.

The CDR3 spans 16 residues. Germline V gene lookup returns CDR1 WSHSY and CDR2 SAAADI. Trimming cost V 6 bases and J 4 bases; bases outside gene matches: 10. TCRbeta library construction was performed incorporating unique molecular identifiers. TCRdb reprocessed the PCR reads with MiXCR, giving one entry per CDR3 protein. Of approximately 490,000 distinct CDR3 sequences listed, 10% to 13% are singletons. The chain is built from TRBV10-2 and TRBJ2-2, with TRBD1 identical over 8 bases. Here the sequenced sample was PBMCs, taken before TCRalphabeta/CD19-depleted stem cell transplant. This TCR was recovered from a child aged 2 to 15 with inherited bone marrow failure, due to receive a stem cell transplant. The CDR3 DNA follows: TGCGCCAGCAGACCAAGCGACACAGGGGGCACCGGGGAGCTGTTTTTT. This sequence encodes CASRPSDTGGTGELFF.